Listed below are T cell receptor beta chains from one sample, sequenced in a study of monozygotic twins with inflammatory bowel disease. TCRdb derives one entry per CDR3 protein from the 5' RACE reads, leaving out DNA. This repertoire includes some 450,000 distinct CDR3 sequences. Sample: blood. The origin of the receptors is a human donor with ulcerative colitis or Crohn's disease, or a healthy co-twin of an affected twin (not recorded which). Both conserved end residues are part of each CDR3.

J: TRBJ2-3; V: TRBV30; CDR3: CALSGGTSTDTQYF
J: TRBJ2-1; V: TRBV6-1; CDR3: CASSPGQGWSYNEQFF
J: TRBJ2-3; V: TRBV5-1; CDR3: CASSVSGHTDTQYF
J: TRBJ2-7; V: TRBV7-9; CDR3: CASRSAGGYEQYF
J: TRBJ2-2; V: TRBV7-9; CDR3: CASSSRASGTGELFF
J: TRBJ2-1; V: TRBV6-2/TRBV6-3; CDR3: CASSYPLLGEQFF
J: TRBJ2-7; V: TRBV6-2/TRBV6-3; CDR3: CASSYSAPLEQYF
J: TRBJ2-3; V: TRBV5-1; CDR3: CASSPTAGGTDTQYF
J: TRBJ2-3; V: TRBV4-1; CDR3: CASSQEGRSTDTQYF
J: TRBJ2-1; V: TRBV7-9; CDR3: CASSFPRGSYNEQFF
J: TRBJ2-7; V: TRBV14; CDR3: CASSHSPDEQYF
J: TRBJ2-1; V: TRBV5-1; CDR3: CASSFGGDYNEQFF
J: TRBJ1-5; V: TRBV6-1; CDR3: CASSEEPTSNQPQHF
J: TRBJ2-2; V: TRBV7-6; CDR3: CASSSLAGGPNTGELFF
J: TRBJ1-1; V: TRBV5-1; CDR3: CASSREGGGTEAFF
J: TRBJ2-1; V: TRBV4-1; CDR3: CASSQPRSGLFF
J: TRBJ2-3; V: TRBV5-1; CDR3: CASSPGTTQTTDTQYF
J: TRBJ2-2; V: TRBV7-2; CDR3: CASSLVPDRGAGELFF
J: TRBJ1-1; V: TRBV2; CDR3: CASSGSGRTTEAFF
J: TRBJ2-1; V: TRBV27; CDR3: CASSYTSGSGNEQFF
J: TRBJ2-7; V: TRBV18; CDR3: CASSPSLGGEQYF
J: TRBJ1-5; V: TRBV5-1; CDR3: CASSLGGGTQPQHF
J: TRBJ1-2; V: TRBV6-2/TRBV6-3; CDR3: CASRGVAPWAYGYTF
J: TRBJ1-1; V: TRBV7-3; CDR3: CASSTTREGKVTEAFF
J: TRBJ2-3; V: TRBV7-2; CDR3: CASAGQRTDTQYF
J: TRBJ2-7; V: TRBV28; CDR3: CASSSWTSGNYEQYF
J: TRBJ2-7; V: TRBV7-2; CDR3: CASSPAQVTSYEQYF
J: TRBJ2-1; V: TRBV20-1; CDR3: CSAPGLAVSYNEQFF
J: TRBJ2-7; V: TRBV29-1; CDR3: CSAWAGPYEQYF